What follows are 15 T cell receptor beta chains derived from one specimen sequenced in a study of blood T cell repertoires in COVID-19. Data came from immunoSEQ multiplex PCR; TCRdb stores just in-frame clones and leaves some out. The sample holds about 130,000 clones, roughly 80% seen once. Sequencing input: peripheral blood. All receptors derive from a woman in her seventies with COVID-19, enrolled during active disease.

The J gene is TRBJ1-1, the V gene TRBV2; the match to TRBD1 covers 8 bases. This CDR3 comprises 15 residues. The V segment lost 7 bases and the J segment 7 bases; nucleotides outside the gene matches: 14. Germline V gene lookup returns CDR1 SNHLY and CDR2 FYNNEI. Here the CDR3 reads CASNDRDRFVNEAFF. The CDR3 DNA is TGTGCCAGCAACGACCGGGACAGGTTTGTGAATGAAGCTTTCTTT. Full variable domain (outside the CDR3, taken from reference TRBV2 and TRBJ1-1): EPEVTQTPSHQVTQMGQEVILRCVPISNHLYFYWYRQILGQKVEFLVSFYNNEISEKSEIFDDQFSVERPDGSNFTLKIRSTKLEDSAMYFCASNDRDRFVNEAFFGQGTRLTVV.

In this sample, this clone turned up a few times. The chain has TRBV7-8 and TRBJ1-1; the match to TRBD1 covers 7 bases. There are 13 residues in the CDR3. The V gene's germline CDR1 is SGHVS and CDR2 FQNEAQ. V was clipped by 5 bases and J by 8 bases; unmatched bases: 8. This CDR3 is CASSKLTGHEAFF. For the CDR3, the DNA is TGTGCCAGCAGCAAACTGACAGGGCACGAAGCTTTCTTT.

This clone was seen only a few times. The chain uses TRBV5-1 and TRBJ1-1, with 7 nucleotides matching TRBD1. After removal of 4 bases from V and 0 bases from J, the junction contained 9 bases not matched to a gene. CDR1 SGHRS and CDR2 YFSETQ come from the germline V gene. The CDR3 spans 16 residues. CDR3 amino acids: CASSPGTEIMNTEAFF. As DNA, the CDR3 is TGCGCCAGCAGCCCCGGGACAGAGATAATGAACACTGAAGCTTTCTTT.

The chain employs TRBV3-1 (or the pseudogene TRBV3-2) and TRBJ1-3; D might be TRBD1 (5 bases). Trimming took 7 bases from V and 8 from J, leaving 18 bases between them. The CDR3 runs 14 residues. Germline values: CDR1 LGHDT, CDR2 YNNKEL (reference sequence). The DNA for the CDR3 is TGTGCCAGCACCAGTCCAGGGTTTATGGACACCATATATTTT. Its translation: CASTSPGFMDTIYF.

This clone has just one count. The gene calls are TRBV11-2 and TRBJ2-7; TRBD1 is a possible D gene (5 bases). The CDR3 loop spans 13 amino acids. Trimming removed 3 bases at V and 5 bases at J, with 11 bases between. The germline V gene encodes CDR1 SGHAT and CDR2 FQNNGV. In nucleotides, the CDR3 is TGTGCCAGCAGCTTCTCCAGGGTAAACGAGCAGTACTTC. It yields the protein CASSFSRVNEQYF.

The chain uses TRBV19 and TRBJ1-3; TRBD1 is a possible D gene (5 bases). V lost 6 bases and J lost 8, with 14 bases in between. Germline CDR1 reads LNHDA; CDR2 reads SQIVND (reference sequence). CDR3 length equals 13 residues. CDR3 amino acids: CASSSDTGHTIYF. The CDR3 bases are TGTGCCAGTAGCTCGGACACCGGGCACACCATATATTTT.

Only one count was recorded for this clone. The CDR3 sequence is CASSLGQTYGYTF. CDR3 DNA: TGTGCCAGCAGCTTGGGGCAAACCTATGGCTACACCTTC. The chain combines TRBV5-6 with TRBJ1-2; no firm D call. Germline CDR1 and CDR2: SGHDT and YYEEEE. The CDR3 totals 13 residues. V shed 0 bases and J shed 4 bases, with 7 bases lying between them.

Concerning this clone: The junction does not match germline at one end; this may be a read error. Other DNA variants within this sample encode the same CDR3. CDR3 region: CASSSDSYSNQPQHF. CDR3 DNA: TGTGCCAGCAGCTCGGACAGTTACAGCAATCAACCCCAGCATTTT. The chain uses TRBV7-2 and TRBJ1-5, with D maybe TRBD1 (6 bases). There are 15 residues in the CDR3. Germline lookup yields CDR1 SGHTA and CDR2 FQGNSA.

The chain recombines TRBV9 with TRBJ2-5; possible D gene TRBD1, 6 bases. Trimming took off 1 base at V and 2 bases at J, with 9 bases between the two ends. Germline values: CDR1 SGDLS, CDR2 YYNGEE. CDR3 length: 14 amino acids. The DNA of the CDR3 is TGTGCCAGCAGCGTAAGGGACACTCAAGAGACCCAGTACTTC. It encodes CASSVRDTQETQYF.

This clone was counted a single time. The chain recombines TRBV30 with TRBJ1-4; D is unresolved. This CDR3 region has 14 residues. From germline, CDR1 is GTSNPN and CDR2 SVGIG (reference sequence). Trimming took off 2 bases at V and 8 bases at J, with 15 bases between the two ends. The CDR3 sequence is CAWSFPGGYEKLFF. CDR3 nucleotides: TGTGCCTGGAGTTTCCCCGGAGGGTACGAAAAACTGTTTTTT.

The chain employs TRBV6-5 and TRBJ1-5; 8 bases align to TRBD1. Germline assignment: CDR1 MNHEY and CDR2 SVGAGI. The CDR3 contains 15 residues. J lost 2 bases, V lost 6 bases, and 6 bases had no gene match. The CDR3 reads CASRDGQGGNQPQHF. CDR3 DNA sequence: TGTGCCAGCAGGGATGGACAGGGCGGCAATCAGCCCCAGCATTTT.

The J gene is TRBJ1-5, the V gene TRBV4-2; perhaps TRBD1 as D (6 bases). This CDR3 has 13 amino acids. Germline V gives CDR1 LGHNA, CDR2 YNFKEQ. The V end lost 4 bases, the J end lost 4 bases, and 8 bases lay between the germline ends. This chain's CDR3 is CASSRDRNQPQHF. CDR3 in DNA: TGTGCCAGCAGCCGAGACAGGAATCAGCCCCAGCATTTT.

The gene calls are TRBV30 and TRBJ1-1; possibly TRBD1 for D (6 bases). Germline assignment: CDR1 GTSNPN and CDR2 SVGIG (reference sequence). Trimming cost V 1 base and J 0 bases, with 12 bases left between them. The length of the CDR3 is 15 residues. The CDR3 protein is CAWSDLDRLNTEAFF. CDR3 bases: TGTGCCTGGAGTGATTTAGACAGGTTGAACACTGAAGCTTTCTTT.

J is TRBJ1-2 and V is TRBV3-1 (or the pseudogene TRBV3-2), with a possible D match to TRBD1 (6 bases). Germline CDR1 reads LGHDT; CDR2 reads YNNKEL (reference sequence). The CDR3 covers 18 residues. Trimming took 7 bases from V and 3 from J, leaving 27 bases between them. In DNA, the CDR3 is TGTGCCAGCACCCCGATGATGACAGGCGCGATGCAACACTATGGCTACACCTTC. Protein: CASTPMMTGAMQHYGYTF.

This chain connects TRBV7-9 to TRBJ1-4; 7 positions match TRBD1. The CDR3 runs to 14 residues. Germline V gene lookup returns CDR1 SEHNR and CDR2 FQNEAQ (reference sequence). The V gene end was trimmed by 2 bases and the J gene end by 6 bases; junction bases not matched to a gene: 3. The CDR3 here is CASSLTGEDEKLFF. The CDR3 nucleotides read TGTGCCAGCAGCTTAACAGGGGAGGATGAAAAACTGTTTTTT. The entire variable domain, with the rest obtained from reference TRBV7-9 and TRBJ1-4, is as follows: DTGVSQNPRHKITKRGQNVTFRCDPISEHNRLYWYRQTLGQGPEFLTYFQNEAQLEKSRLLSDRFSAERPKGSFSTLEIQRTEQGDSAMYLCASSLTGEDEKLFFGSGTQLSVL.